Below are 15 T cell receptor beta chains sequenced from a single sample in a study of shared clonotypes between healthy human individuals. TCRdb's table, derived via immunoSEQ multiplex PCR, lists solely in-frame clones and lacks some. The data show some 2,100,000 clones, around 95% seen once. Input material: naive CD4+ T cells sorted from blood. Subset noted: CD45RA+ positively selected. These TCRs come from a man between 18 and 35 years old in good health.

The chain employs TRBV9 and TRBJ2-7; D is uncertain. The CDR3 runs to 14 residues. Germline CDR1 and CDR2: SGDLS and YYNGEE. V was trimmed by 6 bases and J by 3 bases, leaving 16 bases between them. The CDR3 loop is CASTPGQGYYEQYF. The DNA of the CDR3 is TGTGCCAGCACCCCCGGGCAAGGGTACTACGAGCAGTACTTC.

To note about this clone: Other DNA variants within this sample encode the same CDR3. This sequence joins TRBV5-1 and TRBJ2-3; TRBD2 matches at 13 bases. CDR3 length: 16 residues. Germline CDR1 and CDR2: SGHRS and YFSETQ. Germline trimming cut 0 bases from V and 6 bases from J; bases unmatched to any gene: 4. CDR3 amino acids: CASSLGTSGRTDTQYF. DNA for the CDR3: TGCGCCAGCAGCTTGGGGACTAGCGGGAGAACCGATACGCAGTATTTT.

The chain combines TRBV4-2 with TRBJ2-1, with D possibly TRBD2 on 6 matching bases. The V end lost 1 base, the J end lost 0 bases, and 10 bases lay between the germline ends. The germline V gene has CDR1 LGHNA and CDR2 YNFKEQ. There are 16 residues in the CDR3. CDR3: CASSQAGASSYNEQFF. The CDR3 DNA sequence: TGTGCCAGCAGCCAAGCGGGAGCGAGCTCCTACAATGAGCAGTTCTTC.

V is TRBV6-1 and J is TRBJ2-7, with D tentatively TRBD1 (5 bases). The germline CDR1 and CDR2 sequences are MNHNS and SASEGT. V gave up 6 bases and J gave up 7 bases, with 16 bases separating them. CDR3 length: 13 amino acids. Here the CDR3 reads CASRGVGAVEQYF. The CDR3 DNA follows: TGTGCCAGCAGGGGTGTAGGGGCTGTTGAGCAGTACTTC.

Points on this clone: This CDR3 is also generated by other DNA sequences in the sample. The chain combines TRBV5-1 with TRBJ2-2, with D uncertain. Germline CDR1 SGHRS, CDR2 YFSETQ. V lost 1 base to trimming and J lost 0 bases, with 7 bases between them. This CDR3 spans 15 amino acids. CDR3: CASSLSGTNTGELFF. For the CDR3, the DNA is TGCGCCAGCAGCTTGTCTGGCACGAACACCGGGGAGCTGTTTTTT.

The V gene is TRBV6-5, the J gene TRBJ2-7; 9 bases map to TRBD1. The CDR3 runs to 14 residues. The junction had 7 bases not matched to a gene; V was cut back by 6 bases and J by 4 bases. The germline CDR1 and CDR2 sequences are MNHEY and SVGAGI. For the CDR3, the DNA is TGTGCCAGCAGGGAGACAGGGGGATTGTACGAGCAGTACTTC. It encodes CASRETGGLYEQYF.

About this clone: A much larger clone differs from this one at a single base, so this may be a read error. The sample has other DNA sequences that encode this CDR3 too. The CDR3 coding sequence is TGTGCCAGCAGCTTAGACAGGAACACTGAAGCTTTCTTT. It specifies CASSLDRNTEAFF. The J gene is TRBJ1-1, the V gene TRBV5-4; a possible D gene is TRBD1 (5 bases). Germline V gene sequence: CDR1 SGHNT, CDR2 YYREEE (reference sequence). V was shortened by 2 bases and J by 1 base, with 6 bases between the two germline ends. The CDR3 length is 13 residues.

V usage is TRBV9 and J usage is TRBJ1-2, with 8 nucleotides matching TRBD1. Germline CDR1 and CDR2: SGDLS and YYNGEE. Germline trimming cut 3 bases from V and 2 bases from J; bases unmatched to any gene: 15. The CDR3 spans 18 residues. The CDR3: CASSARPWTGNTNYGYTF. CDR3 nucleotide sequence: TGTGCCAGCAGCGCCCGCCCTTGGACAGGGAATACAAACTATGGCTACACCTTC.

The chain joins TRBV30 to TRBJ1-6; 7 nucleotides match TRBD1. CDR1 GTSNPN and CDR2 SVGIG come from the germline V gene (reference sequence). Germline trimming cut 3 bases from V and 10 bases from J; bases unmatched to any gene: 6. This CDR3 contains 13 residues. CDR3 DNA sequence: TGTGCCTGGAGCGTTGACAGGGACTCACCCCTCCACTTT. This sequence encodes CAWSVDRDSPLHF. Full variable domain (rest looked up from reference TRBV30 and TRBJ1-6): SQTIHQWPATLVQPVGSPLSLECTVEGTSNPNLYWYRQAAGRGLQLLFYSVGIGQISSEVPQNLSASRPQDRQFILSSKKLLLSDSGFYLCAWSVDRDSPLHFGNGTRLTVT.

This rearrangement joins TRBV27 to TRBJ1-2; unclear D gene. The CDR3 runs 13 residues. V dropped 0 bases and J dropped 8 bases, with 10 bases sitting between them. Looked up from germline, CDR1 is MNHEY and CDR2 is SMNVEV (reference sequence). CDR3 in amino acids: CASSLSRAGGYTF. The CDR3 DNA reads as TGTGCCAGCAGTTTATCGAGAGCGGGAGGCTACACCTTC.

The chain has TRBV9 and TRBJ2-1; the match to TRBD2 covers 9 bases. The V segment lost 2 bases and the J segment 0 bases; nucleotides outside the gene matches: 12. The CDR3 spans 19 residues. The germline V gene encodes CDR1 SGDLS and CDR2 YYNGEE. CDR3 region: CASSVWDTELAGSYNEQFF. The CDR3 nucleotides read TGTGCCAGCAGCGTCTGGGACACGGAACTAGCGGGCTCCTACAATGAGCAGTTCTTC. The entire variable domain, with the rest obtained from reference TRBV9 and TRBJ2-1, is as follows: DSGVTQTPKHLITATGQRVTLRCSPRSGDLSVYWYQQSLDQGLQFLIQYYNGEERAKGNILERFSAQQFPDLHSELNLSSLELGDSALYFCASSVWDTELAGSYNEQFFGPGTRLTVL.

The rearrangement uses TRBV11-2 and TRBJ2-7, with a possible D match to TRBD1 (6 bases). This CDR3 is built from 17 residues. The germline V and J ends were trimmed by 5 bases and 0 bases, with 20 bases remaining between them. Germline V gives CDR1 SGHAT, CDR2 FQNNGV. The CDR3 protein is CASSRSYRAAASYEQYF. As DNA, the CDR3 is TGTGCCAGCAGCCGATCTTACAGGGCCGCAGCCTCCTACGAGCAGTACTTC.

This chain connects TRBV10-3 to TRBJ2-5; possibly TRBD1 or TRBD2 for D (5 bases each). Trimming took 10 bases from V and 2 from J, leaving 11 bases between them. Germline CDR1 and CDR2: ENHRY and SYGVKD. This CDR3 has 12 residues. The CDR3 DNA reads TGTGCCACGGCCGGGACGCAAGAGACCCAGTACTTC. Its protein product is CATAGTQETQYF.

This chain links TRBV27 with TRBJ1-4; D is perhaps TRBD1 (6 bases). The ends were cut back, 8 bases at V and 5 bases at J, with 18 bases in the middle. The CDR3 runs 15 residues. CDR1 is MNHEY, CDR2 SMNVEV, per germline (reference sequence). CDR3 nucleotide sequence: TGTGCCAGCGCTTTTGACGACAGGAGAAATGAAAAACTGTTTTTT. Protein sequence: CASAFDDRRNEKLFF. The variable domain in full, completed from reference TRBV27 and TRBJ1-4, reads EAQVTQNPRYLITVTGKKLTVTCSQNMNHEYMSWYRQDPGLGLRQIYYSMNVEVTDKGDVPEGYKVSRKEKRNFPLILESPSPNQTSLYFCASAFDDRRNEKLFFGSGTQLSVL.

V is TRBV10-3 and J is TRBJ2-3; possible D gene TRBD2, 7 bases. Germline CDR1 is ENHRY and CDR2 is SYGVKD. Trimming cost V 8 bases and J 9 bases, with 12 bases left between them. The CDR3 spans 11 residues. In DNA, the CDR3 is TGTGCCATCGGGAGGGGGGAGACGCAGTATTTT. Translated: CAIGRGETQYF.